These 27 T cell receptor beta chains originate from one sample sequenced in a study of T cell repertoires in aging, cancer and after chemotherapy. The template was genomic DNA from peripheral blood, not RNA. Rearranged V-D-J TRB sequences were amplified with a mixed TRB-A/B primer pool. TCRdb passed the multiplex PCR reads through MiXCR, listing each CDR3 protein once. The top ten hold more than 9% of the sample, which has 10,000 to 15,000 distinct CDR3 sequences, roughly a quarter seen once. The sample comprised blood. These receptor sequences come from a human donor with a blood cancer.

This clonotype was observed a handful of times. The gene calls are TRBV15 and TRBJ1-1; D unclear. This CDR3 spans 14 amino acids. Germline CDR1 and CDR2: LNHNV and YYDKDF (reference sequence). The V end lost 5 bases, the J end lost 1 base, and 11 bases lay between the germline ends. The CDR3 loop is CATSPRSKNTEAFF. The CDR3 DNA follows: TGTGCCACCAGCCCGAGGAGTAAGAACACTGAAGCTTTCTTT.

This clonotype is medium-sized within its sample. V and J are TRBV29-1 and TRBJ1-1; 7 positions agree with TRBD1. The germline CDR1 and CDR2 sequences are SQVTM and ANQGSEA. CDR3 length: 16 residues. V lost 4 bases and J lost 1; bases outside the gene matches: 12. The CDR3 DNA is TGCAGCGTTGCTCCGCAGGGGGTCGTAGCGAACACTGAAGCTTTCTTT. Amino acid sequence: CSVAPQGVVANTEAFF.

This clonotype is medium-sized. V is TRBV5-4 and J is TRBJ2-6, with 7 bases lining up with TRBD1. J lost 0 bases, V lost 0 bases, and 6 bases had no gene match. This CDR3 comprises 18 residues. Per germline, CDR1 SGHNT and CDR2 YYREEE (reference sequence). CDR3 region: CASSLEGAISSGANVLTF. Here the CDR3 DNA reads TGTGCCAGCAGCTTGGAGGGGGCTATTAGCTCTGGGGCCAACGTCCTGACTTTC.

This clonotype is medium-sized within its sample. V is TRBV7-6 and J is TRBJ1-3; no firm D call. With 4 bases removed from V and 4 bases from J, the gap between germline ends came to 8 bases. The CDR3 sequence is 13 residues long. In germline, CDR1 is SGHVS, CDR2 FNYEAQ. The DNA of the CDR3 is TGTGCCAGCAGCTCGGACGGGGGAAACACCATATATTTT. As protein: CASSSDGGNTIYF.

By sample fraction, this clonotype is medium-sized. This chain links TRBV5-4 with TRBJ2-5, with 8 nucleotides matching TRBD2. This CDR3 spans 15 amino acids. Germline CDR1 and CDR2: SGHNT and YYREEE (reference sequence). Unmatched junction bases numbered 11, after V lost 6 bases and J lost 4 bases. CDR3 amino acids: CASTRGGQGRETQYF. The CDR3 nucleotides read TGTGCCAGCACCCGGGGGGGCCAGGGGCGAGAGACCCAGTACTTC.

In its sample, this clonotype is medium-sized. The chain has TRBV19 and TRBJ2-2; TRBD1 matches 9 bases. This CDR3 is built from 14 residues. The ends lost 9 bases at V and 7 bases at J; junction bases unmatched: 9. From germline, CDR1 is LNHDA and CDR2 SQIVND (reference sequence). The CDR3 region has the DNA TGTGCCAGCGATAGGACAGGGGCAGACGGGGAGCTGTTTTTT. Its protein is CASDRTGADGELFF.

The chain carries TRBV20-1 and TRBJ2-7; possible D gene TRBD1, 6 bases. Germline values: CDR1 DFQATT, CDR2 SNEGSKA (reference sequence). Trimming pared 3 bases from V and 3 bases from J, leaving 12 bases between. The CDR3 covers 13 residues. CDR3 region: CSASLQGVYEQYF. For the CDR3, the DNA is TGCAGTGCTAGCCTACAGGGAGTCTACGAGCAGTACTTC.

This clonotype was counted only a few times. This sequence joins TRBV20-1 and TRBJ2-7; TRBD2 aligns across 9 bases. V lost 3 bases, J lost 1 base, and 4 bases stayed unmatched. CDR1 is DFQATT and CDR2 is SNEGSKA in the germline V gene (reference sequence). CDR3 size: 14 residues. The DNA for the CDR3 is TGCAGTGCTAGGGGCGGGAGGGGGTCCTACGAGCAGTACTTC. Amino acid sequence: CSARGGRGSYEQYF.

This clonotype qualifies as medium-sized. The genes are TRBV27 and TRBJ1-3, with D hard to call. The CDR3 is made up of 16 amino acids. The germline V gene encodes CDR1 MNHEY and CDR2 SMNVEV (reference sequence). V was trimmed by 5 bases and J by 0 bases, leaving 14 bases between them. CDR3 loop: CASSTRITGSGNTIYF. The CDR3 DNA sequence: TGTGCCAGCAGTACTCGTATCACCGGCTCTGGAAACACCATATATTTT.

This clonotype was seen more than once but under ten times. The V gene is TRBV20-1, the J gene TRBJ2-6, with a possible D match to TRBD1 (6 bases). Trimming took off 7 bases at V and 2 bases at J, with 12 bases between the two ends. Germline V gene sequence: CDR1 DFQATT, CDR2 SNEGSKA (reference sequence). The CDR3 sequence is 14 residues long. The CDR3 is CSVPQGAGANVLTF. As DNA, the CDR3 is TGCAGTGTCCCACAGGGAGCTGGGGCCAACGTCCTGACTTTC.

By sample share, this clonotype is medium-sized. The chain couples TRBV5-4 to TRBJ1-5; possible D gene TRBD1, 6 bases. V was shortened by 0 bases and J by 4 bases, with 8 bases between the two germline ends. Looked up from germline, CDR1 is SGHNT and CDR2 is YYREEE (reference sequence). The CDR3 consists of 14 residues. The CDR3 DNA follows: TGTGCCAGCAGCTTGGGGACAGAGAATCAGCCCCAGCATTTT. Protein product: CASSLGTENQPQHF. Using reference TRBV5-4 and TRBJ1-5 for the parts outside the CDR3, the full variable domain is ETGVTQSPTHLIKTRGQQVTLRCSSQSGHNTVSWYQQALGQGPQFIFQYYREEENGRGNFPPRFSGLQFPNYSSELNVNALELDDSALYLCASSLGTENQPQHFGDGTRLSIL.

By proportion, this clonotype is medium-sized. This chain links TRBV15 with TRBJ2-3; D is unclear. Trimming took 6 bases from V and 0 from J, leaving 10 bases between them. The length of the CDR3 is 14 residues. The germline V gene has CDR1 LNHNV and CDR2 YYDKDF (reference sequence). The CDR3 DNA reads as TGTGCCACCAGGTTACTACGGAGCACAGATACGCAGTATTTT. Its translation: CATRLLRSTDTQYF.

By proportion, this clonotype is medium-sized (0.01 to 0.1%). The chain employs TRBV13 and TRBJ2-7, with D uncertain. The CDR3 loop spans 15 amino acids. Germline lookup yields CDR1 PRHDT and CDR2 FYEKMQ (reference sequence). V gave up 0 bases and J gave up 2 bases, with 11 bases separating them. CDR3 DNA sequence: TGTGCCAGCAGCTTAGGAAGCTCCGGTGCCTACGAGCAGTACGTC. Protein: CASSLGSSGAYEQYV.

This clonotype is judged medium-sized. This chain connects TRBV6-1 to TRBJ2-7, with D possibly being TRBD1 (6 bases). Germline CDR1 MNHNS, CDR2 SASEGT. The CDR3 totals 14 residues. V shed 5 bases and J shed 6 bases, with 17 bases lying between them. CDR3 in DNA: TGTGCCAGCAGTTACAGGGCCGCCATGATCGAGCAGTACGTC. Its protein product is CASSYRAAMIEQYV.

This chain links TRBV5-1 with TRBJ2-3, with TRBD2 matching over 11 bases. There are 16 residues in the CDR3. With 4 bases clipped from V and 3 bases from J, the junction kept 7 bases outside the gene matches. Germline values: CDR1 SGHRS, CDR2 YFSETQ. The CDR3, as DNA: TGCGCCAGCAGCCTTAGCGGGAGGGCCGGGACAGATACGCAGTATTTT. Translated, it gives CASSLSGRAGTDTQYF.

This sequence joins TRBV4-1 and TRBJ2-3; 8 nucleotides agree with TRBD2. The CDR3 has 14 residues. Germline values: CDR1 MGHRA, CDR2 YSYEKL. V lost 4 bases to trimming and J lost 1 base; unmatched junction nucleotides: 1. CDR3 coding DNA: TGCGCCAGCAGCCTAGCGGGACGCACAGATACGCAGTATTTT. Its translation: CASSLAGRTDTQYF.

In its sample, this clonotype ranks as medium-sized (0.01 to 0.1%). The CDR3 bases are TGTGCCAGCAGCTTGGGGGTTAGCGTTTCTACGCAGTATTTT. Amino acid sequence: CASSLGVSVSTQYF. The rearrangement links TRBV5-5 to TRBJ2-3; D possibly corresponds to TRBD2 (5 bases). The CDR3 contains 14 residues. Germline values: CDR1 SGHKS, CDR2 YYEKEE (reference sequence). The V gene lost 0 bases and the J gene lost 8 bases, with 13 bases spanning the gap. The complete variable domain, with remaining parts taken from reference TRBV5-5 and TRBJ2-3, reads DAGVTQSPTHLIKTRGQQVTLRCSPISGHKSVSWYQQVLGQGPQFIFQYYEKEERGRGNFPDRFSARQFPNYSSELNVNALLLGDSALYLCASSLGVSVSTQYFGPGTRLTVL.

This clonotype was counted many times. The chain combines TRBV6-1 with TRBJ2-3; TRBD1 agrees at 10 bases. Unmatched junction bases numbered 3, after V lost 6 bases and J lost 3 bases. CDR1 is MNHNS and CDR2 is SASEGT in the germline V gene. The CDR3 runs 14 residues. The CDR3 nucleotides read TGTGCCAGCAGCGCGGGACAGGGGACAGATACGCAGTATTTT. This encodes CASSAGQGTDTQYF.

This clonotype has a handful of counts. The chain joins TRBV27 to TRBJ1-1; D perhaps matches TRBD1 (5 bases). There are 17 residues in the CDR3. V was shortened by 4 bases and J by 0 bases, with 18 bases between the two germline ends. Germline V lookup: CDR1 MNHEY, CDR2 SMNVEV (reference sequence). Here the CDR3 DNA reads TGTGCCAGCAGTTCCATCCGACATAAGGGACTGAACACTGAAGCTTTCTTT. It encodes CASSSIRHKGLNTEAFF.

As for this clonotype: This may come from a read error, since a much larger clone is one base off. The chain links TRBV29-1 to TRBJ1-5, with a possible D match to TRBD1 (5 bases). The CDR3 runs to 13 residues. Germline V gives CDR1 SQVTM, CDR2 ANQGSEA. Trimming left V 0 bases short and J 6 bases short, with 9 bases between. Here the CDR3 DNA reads TGCAGCGTTGAAGATGGGGCGGGTCAGCCCCAGCATTTT. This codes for CSVEDGAGQPQHF.

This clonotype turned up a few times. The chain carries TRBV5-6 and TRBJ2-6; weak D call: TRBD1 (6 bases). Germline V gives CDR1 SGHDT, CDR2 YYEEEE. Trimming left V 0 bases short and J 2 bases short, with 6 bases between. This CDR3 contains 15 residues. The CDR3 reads CASSLEGAGANVLTF. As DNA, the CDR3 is TGTGCCAGCAGCTTGGAGGGGGCTGGGGCCAACGTCCTGACTTTC.

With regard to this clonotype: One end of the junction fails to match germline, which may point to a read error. CDR3 loop: CSWIRDRGQGDTEAFF. Written as DNA, the CDR3 is TGTTCCTGGATCCGGGACAGGGGGCAGGGGGACACTGAAGCTTTCTTT. The V gene is TRBV30, the J gene TRBJ1-1, with 12 bases matching TRBD1. CDR1 and CDR2 (germline): GTSNPN, SVGIG (reference sequence). The CDR3 has 16 amino acids.

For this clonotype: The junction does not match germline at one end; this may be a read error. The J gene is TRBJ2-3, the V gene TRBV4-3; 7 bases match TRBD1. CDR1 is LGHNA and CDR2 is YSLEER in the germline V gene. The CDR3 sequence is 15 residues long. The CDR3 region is CASSPGTASTDTQYF. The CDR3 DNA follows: TGTGCCAGCAGCCCAGGGACAGCTTCCACAGATACGCAGTATTTT.

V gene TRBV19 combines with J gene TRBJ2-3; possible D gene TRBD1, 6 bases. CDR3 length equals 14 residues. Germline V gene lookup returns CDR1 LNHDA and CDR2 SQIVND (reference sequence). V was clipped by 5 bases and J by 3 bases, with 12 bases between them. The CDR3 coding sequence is TGTGCCAGTAGTCGGGACATGGGTACAGATACGCAGTATTTT. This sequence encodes CASSRDMGTDTQYF.

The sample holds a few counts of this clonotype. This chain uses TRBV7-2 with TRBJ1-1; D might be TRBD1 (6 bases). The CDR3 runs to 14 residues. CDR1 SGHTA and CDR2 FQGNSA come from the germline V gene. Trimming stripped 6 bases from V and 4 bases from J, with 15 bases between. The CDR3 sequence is CASRRRGRATEAFF. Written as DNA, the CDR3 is TGTGCCAGCAGAAGAAGGGGGAGGGCCACTGAAGCTTTCTTT.

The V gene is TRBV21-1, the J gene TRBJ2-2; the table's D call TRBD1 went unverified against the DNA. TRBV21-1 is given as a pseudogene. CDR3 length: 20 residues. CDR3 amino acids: CASSSRPAFGTAANTGELFF. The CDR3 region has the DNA TGTGCCAGCAGCTCGCGCCCGGCGTTTGGGACAGCGGCGAACACCGGGGAGCTGTTTTTT.

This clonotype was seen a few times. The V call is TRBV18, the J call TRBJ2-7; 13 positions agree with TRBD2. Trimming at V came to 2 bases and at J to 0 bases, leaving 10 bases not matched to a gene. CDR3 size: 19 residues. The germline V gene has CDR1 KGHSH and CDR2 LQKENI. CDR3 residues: CASSPFPATSGGSSYEQYF. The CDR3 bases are TGTGCCAGCTCACCATTTCCGGCGACTAGCGGGGGGAGCTCCTACGAGCAGTACTTC.